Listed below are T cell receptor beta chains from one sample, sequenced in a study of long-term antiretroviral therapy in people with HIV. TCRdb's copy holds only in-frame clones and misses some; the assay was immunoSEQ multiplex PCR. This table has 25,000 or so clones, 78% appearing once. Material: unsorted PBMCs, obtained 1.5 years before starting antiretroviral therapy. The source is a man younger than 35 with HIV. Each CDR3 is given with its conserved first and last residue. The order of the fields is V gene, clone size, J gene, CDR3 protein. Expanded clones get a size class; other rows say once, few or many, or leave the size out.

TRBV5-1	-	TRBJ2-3	CASSLDGFTDTQYF
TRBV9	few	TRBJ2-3	CASSAGGTTDTQYF
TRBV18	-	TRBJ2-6	CASSQRDRASSGANVLTF
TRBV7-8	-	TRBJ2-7	CASSLGAGRRSSYEQYF
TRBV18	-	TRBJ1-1	CASSPLQDTEAFF
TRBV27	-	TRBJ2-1	CASSLGFSDEQFF
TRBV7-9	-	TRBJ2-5	CASSFGGQGQETQYF
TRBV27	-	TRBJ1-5	CASSLSYRGVQPQHF
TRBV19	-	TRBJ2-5	CASSTGQWLQETQYF
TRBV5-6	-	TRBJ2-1	CASSLPSGTAYNEQFF
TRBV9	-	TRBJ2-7	CASSPSDRGLYEQYF
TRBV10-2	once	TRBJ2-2	CASRGPSTGELFF
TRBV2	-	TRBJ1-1	CASSDEVNTEAFF
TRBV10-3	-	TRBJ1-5	CAISESGTDNQPQHF
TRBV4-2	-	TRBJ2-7	CASSQDSREQYF
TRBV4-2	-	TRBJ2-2	CASSQEGLHTGELFF
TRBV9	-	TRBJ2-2	CASSPIGGGVTGELFF
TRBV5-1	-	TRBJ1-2	CASSLEAGGYGYTF
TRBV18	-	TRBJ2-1	CASSPPRGWGYGTNEQFF
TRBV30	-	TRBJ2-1	CAWSLQGEQFF
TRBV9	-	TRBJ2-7	CASSVSGQGADEQYF
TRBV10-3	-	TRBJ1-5	CAISERGGDGQPQHF
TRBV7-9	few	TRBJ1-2	CASSLGGNYGYTF
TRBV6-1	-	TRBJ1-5	CASRDRAYSNQPQHF
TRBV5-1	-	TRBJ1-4	CASSGVQVFEKLFF
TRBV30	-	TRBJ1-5	CAWSGGSNQPQHF
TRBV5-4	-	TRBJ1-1	CASSLESGRTEAFF
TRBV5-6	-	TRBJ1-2	CASSSRTGGPYGYTF
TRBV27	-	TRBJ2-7	CASSLTVYYEQYF
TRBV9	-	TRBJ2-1	CASSVDWGTSSLNEQFF
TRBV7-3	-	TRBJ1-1	CASSPGSWGEAFF
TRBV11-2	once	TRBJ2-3	CASSLDDVGALGDTQYF
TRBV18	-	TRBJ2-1	CASSPSDRDRGLYNEQFF
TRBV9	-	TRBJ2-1	CASSVVYSFNEQFF
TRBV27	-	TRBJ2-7	CASSSGTYEQYF
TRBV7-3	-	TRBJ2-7	CASSLLAGVGQYF
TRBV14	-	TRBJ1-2	CASSQGRGSGYTF
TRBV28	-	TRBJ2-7	CASRTLEGAYEQYF
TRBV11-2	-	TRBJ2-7	CASSPGLAGGSNTYEQYF
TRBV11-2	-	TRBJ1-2	CASSSRGDYGYTF
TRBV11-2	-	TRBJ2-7	CASSFLRREQYF
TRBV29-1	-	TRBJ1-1	CSVESPGQGLNTEAFF
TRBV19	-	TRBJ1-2	CASTPKGSTRDGYTF
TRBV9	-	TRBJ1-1	CASSVQGNKNTEAFF
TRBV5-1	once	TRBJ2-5	CASSLYPGQGETQYF
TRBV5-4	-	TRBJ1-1	CASSPTGRGQWNTEAFF
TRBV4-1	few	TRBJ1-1	CASSRGGPSNTEAFF
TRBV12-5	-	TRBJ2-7	CASGLVREGLDEQYF
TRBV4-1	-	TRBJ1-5	CASSQVLQGFTGRGQPQHF
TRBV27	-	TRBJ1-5	CASSLSDPNQPQHF
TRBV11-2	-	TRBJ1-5	CASSRTGANQPQHF
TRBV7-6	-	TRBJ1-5	CASSPGSNQPQHF
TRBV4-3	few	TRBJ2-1	CASSQDGQGYNEQFF
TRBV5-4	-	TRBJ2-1	CASRGTGPRDEQFF
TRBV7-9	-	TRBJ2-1	CASSFTSGRAEEQFF
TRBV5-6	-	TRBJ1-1	CASSLGGHTEAFF
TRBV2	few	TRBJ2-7	CASSQQGYEQYF
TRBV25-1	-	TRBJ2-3	CASSESRADTQYF